This T cell receptor (beta chain) is from a study of blood T cell repertoires in COVID-19 (TCRdb year 2020). At the level of the whole study: Samples covering the acute and convalescent phases of COVID-19 were provided by collaborators in the United States, Italy and Spain. The samples were drawn from the first 160 participants of the ongoing ImmuneRACE study and from 1,254 subjects provided by 6 global collaborators. The material from the prospective study consisted of cDNA or gDNA derived from T cells, B-cell-depleted T cells, or PBMCs. Where available, HLA class I and class II types were taken from metadata supplied by the sample provider and were not determined by assay-based typing. The dataset comprised deeply sampled blood TCRbeta repertoires from subjects exposed to, actively infected with, or recovered from COVID-19. The sample metadata nearly always contained a de-identified subject ID, COVID-19 status, age in years and sex. The repertoires were released in a freely available public database intended as a resource for research on the immune response to SARS-CoV-2.

The immunoSEQ Assay, a bias-controlled multiplex PCR, was used to amplify TCRbeta CDR3 regions from genomic DNA. Per the authors' processing: Nucleated cell counts per sample were estimated from amplification of reference gene primers within the assay. To quantify the absolute abundance of each unique TCRbeta CDR3 rearrangement, sequence reads were collapsed and filtered. For each sample, productive Simpson clonality was calculated as the square root of Simpson's diversity index over productive rearrangements. Imported from immuneACCESS, the table was reduced by TCRdb to in-frame sequences with V and J called. These copies leave out some clones; in studies compared against another copy, an unresolved V gene accounts for under half, and the cause of the remainder is not known. The V and J calls and clone size are taken from that table; D and trimming were inferred from the DNA. The sample profile shows 200,000 to 300,000 clones; 70% to 90% of them were found once. The top ten clonotypes cover around 1.8% of the sample.

This clone was seen a few times. Its antigen has not been determined. There are no base qualities to consult, and no much larger clone falls within one base. What the research found in general, with its limitations: The amount of clinical and demographic metadata varied by source and participant and was provided uncurated.

Enrolling through a virtual design, the prospective study's participants ranged in age from roughly 18 to 95 years and lived across some 23 United States geographic areas. To assign participants to cohorts, the prospective study relied on clinical history that participants themselves reported in a screening survey and a study questionnaire. Recovered participants in ImmuneRACE Cohort 3 were defined by two consecutive negative NP/OP PCR tests, clearance by a healthcare professional, or resolution of symptoms. In the prospective study, mobile phlebotomists collected whole blood, serum and a nasopharyngeal or oropharyngeal swab from each participant. Additional blood draws and questionnaires over an approximately 2-month period could optionally be provided by prospective study participants. Before DNA extraction, blood samples from the prospective study were shipped at room temperature or frozen.

The CDR3, from cysteine to phenylalanine, totals 17 residues. CDR3 DNA only is kept here, 51 bases in frame from base 1. V is clipped by 3 bases and J by 0 bases, and the sequence between their germline boundaries is 12 bases long. CDR1 is given as ENHRY and CDR2 as SYGVKD, both from the germline V gene. The rearranged segments are TRBV10-3 and TRBJ2-6; the D segment could be TRBD1, given 5 matching bases. The clonotype comes from a man aged 35 to 55 who had recovered from COVID-19. Sequencing used PBMCs or T cells enriched from blood (not recorded which). The sequenced DNA is TGTGCCATCAGTGACCCCTCGACAGTCTCTGGGGCCAACGTCCTGACTTTC. It codes for CAISDPSTVSGANVLTF.